Below are 14 T cell receptor beta chains sequenced from a single sample in a study of CXCR3-negative and CXCR3-positive naive CD8 T cells. The study, taken as a whole, reports: For CXCR3-positive naive cells, TRB CDR3s were more hydrophobic than those of CXCR3-negative naive cells.

Their antigen targets remain unknown. Libraries of TRB cDNA were made by 5' RACE and carried UMIs. TCRdb re-called the 5' RACE reads and catalogs CDR3 proteins one per entry, DNA excluded. The data show roughly 100,000 distinct CDR3 sequences, and the top ten clones hold 0.3% to 0.45%. Source material: naive CXCR3+ CD8+ T cells from blood. The sample's subset: CD45RO-CCR7+CD27+CD95- naive CD8+ T cells expressing CXCR3 (TNR3+). Every receptor here comes from a human donor in good health. Some clones in this sample may be carry-over from other donors' samples.

V and J are TRBV20-1 and TRBJ2-1. Germline assignment: CDR1 DFQATT and CDR2 SNEGSKA (reference sequence). The CDR3 is 14 residues long. Here the CDR3 reads CSASGLVIYNEQFF.

J is TRBJ2-2 and V is TRBV20-1; the TCRdb call, TRBD2, lacks DNA for checking. The CDR3 has 16 amino acids. Looked up from germline, CDR1 is DFQATT and CDR2 is SNEGSKA (reference sequence). The CDR3 protein is CSARPLAGGNTGELFF.

The chain is built from TRBV9 and TRBJ2-2; TCRdb indicates TRBD1, and absent DNA this call remains unverified. CDR1 and CDR2 from the germline V gene are SGDLS and YYNGEE. The CDR3 length is 17 residues. CDR3 protein: CASSVALGVTNTGELFF.

The chain has TRBV29-1 and TRBJ2-1; TCRdb names TRBD1, which stays unverified in the absence of DNA. Per the germline V gene, CDR1 is SQVTM and CDR2 is ANQGSEA. The CDR3 is made up of 13 amino acids. Here the CDR3 reads CSVEEGEGNEQFF.

The J gene is TRBJ2-4, the V gene TRBV13; lacking DNA, the TRBD1 call made by TCRdb goes unchecked. Germline lookup yields CDR1 PRHDT and CDR2 FYEKMQ (reference sequence). This CDR3 is built from 16 residues. CDR3 sequence reads: CASSPDRGEAKNIQYF.

The V call is TRBV7-9, the J call TRBJ2-3; with no DNA, the TCRdb D assignment of TRBD1 cannot be verified. This CDR3 region has 15 residues. The germline CDR1 and CDR2 sequences are SEHNR and FQNEAQ (reference sequence). The CDR3 loop reads CASSPRTGGTDTQYF.

V gene TRBV7-2 combines with J gene TRBJ2-5. CDR1 SGHTA and CDR2 FQGNSA come from the germline V gene. The CDR3 is made up of 14 amino acids. The CDR3 here is CASSPELPLETQYF. Full variable domain (missing parts from reference TRBV7-2 and TRBJ2-5): GAGVSQSPSNKVTEKGKDVELRCDPISGHTALYWYRQSLGQGLEFLIYFQGNSAPDKSGLPSDRFSAERTGGSVSTLTIQRTQQEDSAVYLCASSPELPLETQYFGPGTRLLVL.

The rearrangement links TRBV7-8 to TRBJ2-3; no DNA is available, so the TRBD1 call from TCRdb remains unchecked. CDR1 SGHVS and CDR2 FQNEAQ come from the germline V gene. The CDR3 runs to 15 residues. CDR3 loop: CASSLAGGITDTQYF.

The chain uses TRBV2 and TRBJ2-5; TCRdb indicates TRBD1, and absent DNA this call remains unverified. Germline V gene lookup returns CDR1 SNHLY and CDR2 FYNNEI. This CDR3 region has 15 residues. CDR3 residues: CASSVPRERGKTQYF.

The chain employs TRBV6-6 and TRBJ2-1. Germline CDR1 MNHNY, CDR2 SVGAGI (reference sequence). CDR3 length: 18 amino acids. The chain's CDR3 is CASSENRARHPYYNEQFF.

The CDR3 region is CASSGAGPYNEQFF. The chain recombines TRBV2 with TRBJ2-1; TCRdb gives TRBD1 as the D gene, but with no DNA this cannot be confirmed. In germline, CDR1 is SNHLY, CDR2 FYNNEI. The CDR3 is 14 amino acids.

V usage is TRBV6-6 and J usage is TRBJ2-5; the D call of TRBD1 rests on TCRdb alone, since no DNA is present to check it. This CDR3 is 15 amino acids long. The germline V gene has CDR1 MNHNY and CDR2 SVGAGI (reference sequence). The CDR3 region is CASSLPTGLEETQYF.

The chain couples TRBV9 to TRBJ2-7. The CDR3 has 14 residues. CDR1 and CDR2 (germline): SGDLS, YYNGEE. CDR3 sequence reads: CASSVESAPYEQYF.

The CDR3 sequence: CAAERTMTGPYGYTF. J is TRBJ1-2 and V is TRBV10-1; TCRdb returns TRBD1, unconfirmable since there is no DNA. Germline lookup yields CDR1 WNHNN and CDR2 SYGVQD (reference sequence). This CDR3 spans 15 amino acids.